This T cell receptor (beta chain) was found in a study of T-cell reconstitution after alpha-beta-depleted transplantation in children (dated by TCRdb to the mid-2010s). Some background on the complete study: The study quantitatively tracked T-cell immune reconstitution after TCRalphabeta/CD19-depleted allogeneic hematopoietic cell transplantation in children using TCR repertoire profiling.

Libraries came from PCR. Sequencer: Illumina HiSeq 2500. To normalize quantification of the TCRbeta repertoire, the TCR libraries were built with molecular barcoding that relied on unique molecular identifiers. Clones were called with MiXCR by TCRdb after fastp trimmed the public reads at Q25, and only in-frame beta chains were retained. One record per CDR3 amino acid sequence lists the most common genes and DNA. The sample contains roughly 500,000 distinct CDR3 sequences, 32% of them found a single time. Around 2.4% of the sample is held by the ten biggest clonotypes. This clonotype was seen only a few times. Its target antigen remains unknown. Base-call qualities are not available, and no considerably larger clone is one nucleotide away. According to the germline V gene, CDR1 reads SQVTM and CDR2 reads ANQGSEA. V is pared back by 7 bases and J by 4 bases, with 17 bases lying between the germline termini. The CDR3 holds 14 amino acids from the cysteine to the phenylalanine. The entry retains the CDR3 DNA only, 42 bases that are in frame from base 1.

The clonotype originates from a human donor who donated a stem cell graft to a child with aplastic anemia. Here the sequenced sample was PBMCs from the stem cell graft donor, taken from the stem cell graft. The chain couples TRBV29-1 to TRBJ2-1; possibly the D gene is TRBD1, per 5 matching bases. This receptor has the CDR3 CSASSTVLYNEQFF. The DNA sequence follows: TGCAGCGCAAGTTCGACAGTCCTTTACAATGAGCAGTTCTTC.